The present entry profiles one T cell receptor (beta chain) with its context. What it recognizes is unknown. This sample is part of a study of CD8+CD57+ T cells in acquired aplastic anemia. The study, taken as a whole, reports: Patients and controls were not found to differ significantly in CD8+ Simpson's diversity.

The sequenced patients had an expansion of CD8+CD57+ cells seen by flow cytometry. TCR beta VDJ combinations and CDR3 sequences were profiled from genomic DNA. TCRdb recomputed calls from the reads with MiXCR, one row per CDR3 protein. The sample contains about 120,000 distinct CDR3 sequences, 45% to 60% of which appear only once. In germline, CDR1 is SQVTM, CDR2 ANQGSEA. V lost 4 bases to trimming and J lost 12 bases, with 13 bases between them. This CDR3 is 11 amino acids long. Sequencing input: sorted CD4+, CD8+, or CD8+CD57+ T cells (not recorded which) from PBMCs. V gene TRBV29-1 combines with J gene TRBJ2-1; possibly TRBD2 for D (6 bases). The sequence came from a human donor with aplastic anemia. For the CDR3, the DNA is TGCAGCGTTGCTCCGGGACTGGGGCAGTTCTTC. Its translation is CSVAPGLGQFF.